Detailed here is one TCR beta chain. Its antigen is not known. The data belong to a study of cytomegalovirus exposure and HLA in healthy donors. Amplification used 60 Vbeta primers and 13 Jbeta primers. Libraries were prepared by immunoSEQ multiplex PCR; TCRdb keeps only in-frame clonotypes and omits some of them. This sample carries roughly 100,000 clones, approximately 80% of them seen once, and the ten largest clones take 1% to 1.5%. CDR1 SEHNR and CDR2 FQNEAQ come from the germline V gene (reference sequence). This CDR3 has 15 amino acids. Study observations and caveats: Reports indicated that the classifier achieved high specificity and sensitivity in diagnosing cytomegalovirus status. Some TCR beta chains (roughly 160 of them) were listed as cytomegalovirus-associated. Associated with HLA alleles at 0.05 false discovery rate in a later analysis were 16,951 TCR beta sequences. Data from an earlier analysis indicated that most TCR beta V segments were productive either about 90% or about 30% of the time.

The V and J genes are TRBV7-9 and TRBJ2-5, with 8 bases lining up with TRBD1. Gene TRBJ2-7 matches the end of the DNA better, so the J call may be wrong. The clonotype was recovered from a man aged 30 to 39 in good health and CMV-seronegative. The sample consisted of PBMCs. The CDR3 region has the DNA TGTGCCAGCAGCCCGTACGCAGGGGGCAGGAACGAGCAGTACTTC. It codes for CASSPYAGGRNEQYF.